The 30 T cell receptor beta chains presented below share a single source sample, sequenced in a study of cytomegalovirus exposure and HLA in healthy donors. Only in-frame clones appear in the TCRdb table, and some are missing; sequencing was by immunoSEQ multiplex PCR. The top ten hold around 5.6% of the sample, which has 200,000 to 250,000 clones, 75% to 90% seen once. Sequencing was done on a sample of PBMCs. Receptors originate from a woman aged 18-29 years in good health and CMV-seronegative.

The rearrangement joins TRBV30 to TRBJ1-3; no clear D gene. The ends were cut back, 3 bases at V and 0 bases at J, with 9 bases in the middle. Germline V gene sequence: CDR1 GTSNPN, CDR2 SVGIG (reference sequence). The CDR3 totals 14 residues. In DNA, the CDR3 is TGTGCCTGGAGCACTGGCAGCTCTGGAAACACCATATATTTT. Translating it yields CAWSTGSSGNTIYF.

The chain employs TRBV4-1 and TRBJ2-1; perhaps TRBD1 as D (6 bases). The CDR3 is 15 residues long. Per the germline V gene, CDR1 is MGHRA and CDR2 is YSYEKL. Trimming took off 0 bases at V and 5 bases at J, with 11 bases between the two ends. As DNA, the CDR3 is TGCGCCAGCAGCCAAGAGGGGGCGAGGGACAATGAGCAGTTCTTC. Protein: CASSQEGARDNEQFF.

The chain uses TRBV30 and TRBJ1-3; D ambiguous. V was trimmed by 4 bases and J by 4 bases, leaving 5 bases between them. The CDR3 spans 11 residues. Per the germline V gene, CDR1 is GTSNPN and CDR2 is SVGIG (reference sequence). CDR3 residues: CAWTGGNTIYF. DNA for the CDR3: TGTGCCTGGACGGGGGGAAACACCATATATTTT.

About this clone itself: Other nucleotide sequences in the sample specify the same CDR3. This sequence joins TRBV6-5 and TRBJ1-2; tentatively, D is TRBD1 (6 bases). V lost 6 bases and J 2 bases, leaving 10 bases between the germline ends. This CDR3 is built from 13 residues. CDR1 is MNHEY, CDR2 SVGAGI, per germline. The CDR3 DNA is TGTGCCAGCAGCCGGGGGGCCAACTATGGCTACACCTTC. This translates into CASSRGANYGYTF.

In this sample, this clone turned up once. V and J are TRBV5-1 and TRBJ2-4; 12 positions match TRBD1. Germline trimming cut 4 bases from V and 8 bases from J; bases unmatched to any gene: 7. The germline V gene encodes CDR1 SGHRS and CDR2 YFSETQ. The CDR3 spans 15 residues. The CDR3 DNA reads TGCGCCAGCAGCCCGGGGACAGGGGGCTTGGACATTCAGTACTTC. It is translated as CASSPGTGGLDIQYF.

The chain uses TRBV6-1 and TRBJ1-1; possible D gene TRBD1, 6 bases. This CDR3 has 13 amino acids. Deletions cut 4 bases from V and 4 bases from J, with 10 bases between. The germline V gene has CDR1 MNHNS and CDR2 SASEGT. CDR3 sequence reads: CASSADRSTEAFF. The CDR3 DNA follows: TGTGCCAGCAGTGCCGACAGGTCCACTGAAGCTTTCTTT.

V gene TRBV9 combines with J gene TRBJ2-7, with 8 nucleotides matching TRBD2. V shed 0 bases, J shed 0 bases, and the junction held 2 bases outside the gene matches. Germline CDR1 and CDR2: SGDLS and YYNGEE. The CDR3 length is 15 residues. This chain's CDR3 is CASSVGLAPSYEQYF. DNA for the CDR3: TGTGCCAGCAGCGTAGGACTAGCGCCCTCCTACGAGCAGTACTTC.

This clone showed up just once. The chain recombines TRBV27 with TRBJ1-5, with D uncertain. The CDR3 extends over 14 amino acids. Germline CDR1 and CDR2: MNHEY and SMNVEV (reference sequence). V gave up 6 bases and J gave up 7 bases, with 16 bases separating them. CDR3 residues: CASSRLGGVQPQHF. The CDR3 DNA sequence: TGTGCCAGCAGCCGACTGGGAGGCGTACAGCCCCAGCATTTT.

This chain joins TRBV27 and TRBJ2-7; tentative D call: TRBD2 (5 bases). Trimming cost V 8 bases and J 5 bases, with 16 bases left between them. The CDR3 is 13 residues long. CDR1 is MNHEY, CDR2 SMNVEV, per germline (reference sequence). In nucleotides, the CDR3 is TGTGCCAGCGAGGGTCCCGGCCCTCACGAGCAGTACTTC. This sequence encodes CASEGPGPHEQYF.

This chain connects TRBV7-9 to TRBJ1-2; D is ambiguous. The germline V gene has CDR1 SEHNR and CDR2 FQNEAQ (reference sequence). This CDR3 region has 14 residues. V lost 5 bases and J lost 6, with 16 bases in between. CDR3 in DNA: TGTGCCAGCAGCCAGACGACCCTTAGGCATGGCTACACCTTC. Encoded protein: CASSQTTLRHGYTF.

This rearrangement joins TRBV5-1 to TRBJ2-5; 7 bases agree with TRBD1. V dropped 5 bases and J dropped 0; count of bases not matched to a gene: 4. Germline loops: CDR1 SGHRS, CDR2 YFSETQ. CDR3 length: 14 residues. This CDR3 reads CASSPGTDQETQYF. The CDR3 nucleotides read TGCGCCAGCAGTCCGGGGACAGACCAAGAGACCCAGTACTTC.

This sequence joins TRBV27 and TRBJ2-1; the D call may be TRBD1 or TRBD2 (6 bases each). V was pared by 5 bases and J by 7 bases, with 24 bases between. The CDR3 spans 17 residues. Germline CDR1 MNHEY, CDR2 SMNVEV (reference sequence). CDR3 DNA sequence: TGTGCCAGCAGTAGGGGGGTAGCGCGCGCCGGGCGGAATGAGCAGTTCTTC. It translates to CASSRGVARAGRNEQFF.

This chain uses TRBV7-8 with TRBJ2-7, with D possibly called TRBD1 or TRBD2 (5 bases each). The CDR3 runs to 13 residues. The germline V and J ends were trimmed by 3 bases and 4 bases, with 10 bases remaining between them. Germline V gene lookup returns CDR1 SGHVS and CDR2 FQNEAQ. The CDR3 loop is CASSLGRTYEQYF. The CDR3 coding sequence is TGTGCCAGCAGCTTGGGACGGACTTACGAGCAGTACTTC.

The chain is built from TRBV5-1 and TRBJ1-1; no reliable D call. Germline assignment: CDR1 SGHRS and CDR2 YFSETQ. The CDR3 totals 14 residues. The V end lost 7 bases, the J end lost 1 base, and 14 bases lay between the germline ends. CDR3 sequence (DNA): TGCGCCAGCTCCTTCGCGATTCAGAACACTGAAGCTTTCTTT. It yields the protein CASSFAIQNTEAFF.

This chain uses TRBV30 with TRBJ1-4; the D is unclear. V was cut by 0 bases and J by 3 bases, with 11 bases left in between. Per the germline V gene, CDR1 is GTSNPN and CDR2 is SVGIG (reference sequence). There are 15 residues in the CDR3. CDR3 sequence (DNA): TGTGCCTGGAGTGTAGGCGGGGTATCTAATGAAAAACTGTTTTTT. Protein product: CAWSVGGVSNEKLFF.

This clone appeared a single time. The V gene is TRBV19, the J gene TRBJ2-7, with D perhaps TRBD1 or TRBD2 (5 bases each). Germline assignment: CDR1 LNHDA and CDR2 SQIVND (reference sequence). Trimming cost V 2 bases and J 3 bases, with 11 bases left between them. This CDR3 has 14 amino acids. The CDR3 loop is CASSISAGSYEQYF. The CDR3 nucleotides are TGTGCCAGTAGTATATCAGCAGGGAGCTACGAGCAGTACTTC.

A word on this clone: One base separates it from a far larger clone, so it is likely a read error. This specimen includes other DNA sequences encoding the same CDR3. The chain has TRBV6-1 and TRBJ2-2; 9 bases are a match to TRBD1. The CDR3 is made up of 14 amino acids. Germline CDR1 and CDR2: MNHNS and SASEGT. V lost 4 bases to trimming and J lost 3 bases; unmatched junction nucleotides: 0. In DNA form, the CDR3 reads TGTGCCAGCAGTGGGACAGGGGACACCGGGGAGCTGTTTTTT. The encoded protein is CASSGTGDTGELFF.

The V gene is TRBV7-6, the J gene TRBJ2-7, with TRBD2 as a possible D gene (5 bases). The CDR3 is 14 amino acids. Germline CDR1 SGHVS, CDR2 FNYEAQ. With 5 bases removed from V and 6 bases from J, the gap between germline ends came to 17 bases. In nucleotides, the CDR3 is TGTGCCAGCAGCCCCGGACGGGGTTCCCGCGAGCAGTACTTC. This encodes CASSPGRGSREQYF.

The rearrangement joins TRBV7-8 to TRBJ2-3; 7 nucleotides align to TRBD2. The CDR3 consists of 16 residues. Germline loops: CDR1 SGHVS, CDR2 FQNEAQ. J gave up 4 bases and V 5 bases, and 12 bases lay outside the gene matches. The CDR3 DNA is TGTGCCAGCAGCGGAAGGGTTGGGGGGGACGCAGATACGCAGTATTTT. The encoded protein is CASSGRVGGDADTQYF. Full variable domain (remainder filled in from reference TRBV7-8 and TRBJ2-3): GAGVSQSPRYKVAKRGQDVALRCDPISGHVSLFWYQQALGQGPEFLTYFQNEAQLDKSGLPSDRFFAERPEGSVSTLKIQRTQQEDSAVYLCASSGRVGGDADTQYFGPGTRLTVL.

This chain links TRBV2 with TRBJ2-3, with TRBD2 matching over 7 bases. The CDR3 is made up of 16 amino acids. The V and J ends lost 4 bases and 1 base, in that order; junction bases with no gene match: 8. Germline V gene data show CDR1 as SNHLY and CDR2 as FYNNEI. The CDR3 sequence: CASSVSWGGGTDTQYF. In DNA, the CDR3 is TGTGCCAGCAGTGTATCGTGGGGGGGAGGCACAGATACGCAGTATTTT.

The V call is TRBV10-3, the J call TRBJ2-7; TRBD2 agrees at 8 bases. After removal of 6 bases from V and 3 bases from J, the junction contained 13 bases not matched to a gene. Looked up from germline, CDR1 is ENHRY and CDR2 is SYGVKD. The CDR3 has 16 residues. CDR3: CAISPRVRGDRYEQYF. In DNA form, the CDR3 reads TGTGCCATCAGCCCCCGGGTGCGGGGGGACCGCTACGAGCAGTACTTC.

This clone was counted a few times. The V call is TRBV19, the J call TRBJ1-1, with TRBD1 matching 9 bases. The V and J ends lost 3 bases and 6 bases, in that order; junction bases with no gene match: 2. Germline values: CDR1 LNHDA, CDR2 SQIVND (reference sequence). The CDR3 spans 13 residues. CDR3 DNA: TGTGCCAGTAGTATCGGGACAGGGTCTGAAGCTTTCTTT. This gives the protein CASSIGTGSEAFF. The full variable domain, in which reference TRBV19 and TRBJ1-1 provide the parts outside the CDR3, is DGGITQSPKYLFRKEGQNVTLSCEQNLNHDAMYWYRQDPGQGLRLIYYSQIVNDFQKGDIAEGYSVSREKKESFPLTVTSAQKNPTAFYLCASSIGTGSEAFFGQGTRLTVV.

This clone has just one count. CDR3 nucleotides: TGCGCCAGCTCGACAGCCGGGACTAGCGGCTACGAGCAGTACTTC. Translating it yields CASSTAGTSGYEQYF. V usage is TRBV5-1 and J usage is TRBJ2-7, with 11 bases fitting TRBD2. V lost 7 bases, J lost 3 bases, and 9 bases stayed unmatched. The length of the CDR3 is 15 residues. Per germline, CDR1 SGHRS and CDR2 YFSETQ.

The chain recombines TRBV15 with TRBJ2-3, with 9 bases matching TRBD2. Per germline, CDR1 LNHNV and CDR2 YYDKDF (reference sequence). The V segment lost 1 base and the J segment 1 base; nucleotides outside the gene matches: 3. The CDR3 contains 16 residues. CDR3 nucleotides: TGTGCCACCAGCAGAGGTATAGCGGGAGGCACAGATACGCAGTATTTT. Its translation is CATSRGIAGGTDTQYF.

The chain has TRBV27 and TRBJ2-3; 12 nucleotides match TRBD2. J lost 1 base, V lost 4 bases, and 9 bases had no gene match. CDR3 size: 18 residues. Germline CDR1 reads MNHEY; CDR2 reads SMNVEV (reference sequence). This CDR3 is CASSSGTSGLIRTDTQYF. As DNA, the CDR3 is TGTGCCAGCAGTTCCGGGACTAGCGGGCTCATACGCACAGATACGCAGTATTTT.

This chain uses TRBV19 with TRBJ2-7; TRBD1 agrees at 10 bases. CDR1 LNHDA and CDR2 SQIVND come from the germline V gene (reference sequence). The V gene end was trimmed by 0 bases and the J gene end by 3 bases; junction bases not matched to a gene: 2. This CDR3 has 15 residues. DNA of the CDR3: TGTGCCAGTAGTATAGATTGGACAGGGGGCTACGAGCAGTACTTC. Residues: CASSIDWTGGYEQYF.

This clone has only a few counts. The genes are TRBV5-1 and TRBJ1-3; a weak D match, TRBD1 (5 bases). Germline V lookup: CDR1 SGHRS, CDR2 YFSETQ. Trimming pared 3 bases from V and 2 bases from J, leaving 6 bases between. This CDR3 spans 13 amino acids. CDR3: CASSSGAGNTIYF. The CDR3 nucleotides are TGCGCCAGCAGCTCGGGGGCTGGAAACACCATATATTTT. Based on the CDR3 plus reference TRBV5-1 and TRBJ1-3, the full variable domain is KAGVTQTPRYLIKTRGQQVTLSCSPISGHRSVSWYQQTPGQGLQFLFEYFSETQRNKGNFPGRFSGRQFSNSRSEMNVSTLELGDSALYLCASSSGAGNTIYFGEGSWLTVV.

The CDR3 loop is CASSQSAPSLAGVRHEQYF. The CDR3 DNA follows: TGTGCCAGCAGCCAGTCTGCCCCGTCACTAGCGGGGGTTCGCCACGAGCAGTACTTC. This chain links TRBV4-2 with TRBJ2-7; 11 bases are shared with TRBD2. Germline V gives CDR1 LGHNA, CDR2 YNFKEQ. CDR3 length: 19 amino acids. Trimming at V came to 3 bases and at J to 5 bases, leaving 18 bases not matched to a gene.

This clone has just one count. The chain links TRBV5-4 to TRBJ2-3, with 7 bases that match TRBD1. The germline V gene has CDR1 SGHNT and CDR2 YYREEE (reference sequence). Unmatched junction bases numbered 13, after V lost 6 bases and J lost 6 bases. CDR3 length equals 15 residues. The CDR3 loop reads CASTNEPGRGDTQYF. As DNA, the CDR3 is TGTGCCAGCACCAATGAACCGGGCAGGGGGGATACGCAGTATTTT.

The chain combines TRBV9 with TRBJ1-6, with D uncertain. The CDR3 extends over 15 amino acids. Trimming left V 0 bases short and J 2 bases short, with 6 bases between. Germline CDR1 reads SGDLS; CDR2 reads YYNGEE. The DNA for the CDR3 is TGTGCCAGCAGCGTAGGAGGGACCTATAATTCACCCCTCCACTTT. Protein product: CASSVGGTYNSPLHF.